This T cell receptor beta chain emerged from a study of blood T cells in healthy people across ages (dated by TCRdb to between 2015 and 2016). About the investigation overall: Template switching captured roughly one uniquely barcoded TCR beta cDNA molecule per two T cells in model experiments. The study analyzed two additional independent replicas of 1 million unique cDNA reads from the same blood draw for two donors, one aged 18 to 29 and one aged 80 or older. Donors of different ages were randomly distributed across sequencing lanes to avoid experimental bias. To track age-related changes in TCR beta repertoire diversity, the study relied on deep sequencing normalized with unique cDNA molecular identifiers. Four age groups were formed from the donors: young (average approximately 15 years), middle-aged (less than 40), aged (62) and long-lived (about 75).

General study outcomes and caveats: There was a strong correlation between observed TCR beta diversity and the percentage of naive T cells measured by flow cytometry. Donor CMV infection status was unknown, potentially confounding age-related changes in expanded clonotypes. Since profiling was done on bulk unsorted PBMCs, naive and antigen-experienced compartments could not be conclusively compared. Observed TCR beta diversity per million T cells fell roughly linearly with age, and a significant reduction was already apparent by age approximately 40. Total diversity estimates from one million sequenced T cells were considered lower bounds and underestimates. Compared with the aged group, more naive CD4+ T cells, fewer expanded clones and increased TCR diversity were shown by the long-lived group, suggesting age selection.

Turning to this clonotype: The clone's antigen remains unknown. Per-nucleotide qualities are absent, and no much larger clonotype sits a single base away.

Library preparation used 5' RACE. The listed sequencing device is Illumina HiSeq 2500. The second PCR ran for roughly 6 to 11 cycles and used a J-beta primer mix along with a sample-barcoded 5' primer. Each TCR beta cDNA molecule received a unique molecular identifier from a template-switch 5' adaptor carrying 12 random nucleotides. Each sample yielded at least 3 million CDR3-containing paired-end reads. First-strand cDNA synthesis was performed from all RNA using the Mint cDNA synthesis kit, with priming by a TRBC-specific oligonucleotide. After uracil-DNA glycosylase treatment, a first 18-cycle PCR used universal primers M1SS and BC2_uni_R on all cDNA. In the original analysis: Each sample was normalized by randomly selecting 1 million high-quality reads, each carrying a distinct molecular identifier. Instead of being binned into consensus sequences, reads that shared molecular identifiers were thrown out. MiTCR, run with a Q25 quality threshold and the strictest error-elimination algorithm, handled CDR3 identification, clonotype clustering and error correction. A nonparametric unseen species model with Euler transformation was used to estimate lower-bound total TCR beta diversity. TCRdb reworked the public reads: Q25 trimming with fastp, MiXCR clone assembly, productive beta chains retained. Identical CDR3 protein sequences are pooled into one entry, listed with their most common genes and DNA. These V and J calls are TCRdb output, not the study's own analysis. The sample data list about 1.8 million distinct CDR3 sequences, and around 48% of these were observed just once. Together, the top ten hold about 2.1% of the sample.

V loses 2 bases of germline sequence and J loses 0 bases, and the interval between the two ends is 11 bases. Counted from cysteine to phenylalanine, this CDR3 has 16 amino acids. Only CDR3 DNA is held: 48 bases, read in frame from base 1. Per the germline V gene, MNHEY is the CDR1 and SVGAGI is the CDR2. The donors were roughly 39 Caucasian individuals from Russia, aged roughly 6 to 90 years, who were systemically healthy. Approximately 9.3 milliliters of peripheral blood were drawn from each donor into EDTA-treated Vacutainer tubes. Ficoll-Paque density-gradient centrifugation was used to isolate PBMCs, with at least 6.5 million per sample. Total RNA was extracted from PBMCs with Trizol reagent, with at least 5.5 micrograms obtained per sample. The percentages of naive CD45RAhigh/CD27high T cells were determined by flow cytometry on a PBMC aliquot from every donor.

The clonotype comes from a woman aged 40 to 50 in good health. Source material: blood. This receptor chain uses TRBV6-5 and TRBJ2-1, with a tentative D gene TRBD2 over 6 matching bases. The bases are TGTGCCAGCAGTTACGGGCTAGCGATCTCCTACAATGAGCAGTTCTTC. Its protein product is CASSYGLAISYNEQFF.